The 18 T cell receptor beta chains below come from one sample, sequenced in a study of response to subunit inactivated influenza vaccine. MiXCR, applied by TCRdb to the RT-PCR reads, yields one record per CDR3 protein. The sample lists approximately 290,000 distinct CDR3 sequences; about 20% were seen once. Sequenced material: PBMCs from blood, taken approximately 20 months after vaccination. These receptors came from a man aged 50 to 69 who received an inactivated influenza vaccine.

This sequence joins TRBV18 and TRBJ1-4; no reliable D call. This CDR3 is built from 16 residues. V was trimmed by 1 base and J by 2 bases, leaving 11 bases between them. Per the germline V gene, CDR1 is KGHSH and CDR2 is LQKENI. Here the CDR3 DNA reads TGTGCCAGCTCACCACGAACCCAGGCGACTAATGAAAAACTGTTTTTT. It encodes CASSPRTQATNEKLFF.

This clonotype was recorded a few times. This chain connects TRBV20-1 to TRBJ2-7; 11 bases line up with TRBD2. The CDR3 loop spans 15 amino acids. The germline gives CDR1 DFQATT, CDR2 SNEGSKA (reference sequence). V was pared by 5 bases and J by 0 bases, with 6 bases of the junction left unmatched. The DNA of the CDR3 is TGCAGTGCTTACGCTAGCGGGAGGCCCTCCTACGAGCAGTACTTC. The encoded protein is CSAYASGRPSYEQYF.

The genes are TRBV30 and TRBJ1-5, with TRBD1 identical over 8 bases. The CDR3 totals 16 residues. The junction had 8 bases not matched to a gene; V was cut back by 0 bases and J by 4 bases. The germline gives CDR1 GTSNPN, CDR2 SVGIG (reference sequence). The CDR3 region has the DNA TGTGCCTGGAGTGTCGGGCAGGGGGCAGGTAATCAGCCCCAGCATTTT. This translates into CAWSVGQGAGNQPQHF.

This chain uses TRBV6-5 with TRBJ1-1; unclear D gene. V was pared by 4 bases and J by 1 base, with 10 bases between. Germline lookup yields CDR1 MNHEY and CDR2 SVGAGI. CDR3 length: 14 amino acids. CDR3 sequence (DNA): TGTGCCAGCAGTTCCCTCGGTAGGAACACTGAAGCTTTCTTT. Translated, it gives CASSSLGRNTEAFF.

In DNA, the CDR3 is TGTGCCAGCTCACCACGGACGGATTACTATGGCTACACCTTC. Its protein is CASSPRTDYYGYTF. The V and J genes are TRBV18 and TRBJ1-2; D is undetermined. The V gene lost 1 base and the J gene lost 3 bases, with 9 bases spanning the gap. CDR1 KGHSH and CDR2 LQKENI come from the germline V gene. CDR3 length: 14 amino acids.

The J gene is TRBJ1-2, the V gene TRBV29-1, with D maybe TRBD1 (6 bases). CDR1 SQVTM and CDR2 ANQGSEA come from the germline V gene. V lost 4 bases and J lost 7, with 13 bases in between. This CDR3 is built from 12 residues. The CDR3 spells CSVVGGQSGYTF. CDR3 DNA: TGCAGCGTTGTGGGGGGCCAAAGTGGCTACACCTTC.

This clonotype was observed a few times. CDR3 loop: CASSLVGAWVGEKLFF. In DNA form, the CDR3 reads TGTGCCAGCAGCTTAGTGGGGGCGTGGGTCGGGGAAAAACTGTTTTTT. The V gene is TRBV7-2, the J gene TRBJ1-4; the D gene is possibly TRBD1 (6 bases). This CDR3 region has 16 residues. Trimming left V 1 base short and J 8 bases short, with 17 bases between. Germline loops: CDR1 SGHTA, CDR2 FQGNSA.

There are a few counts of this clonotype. The CDR3 spells CASSFSAGGDYEQYF. The CDR3 DNA follows: TGTGCCAGCAGCTTTTCGGCAGGTGGGGACTACGAGCAGTACTTC. The V call is TRBV7-9, the J call TRBJ2-7; no reliable D call. CDR3 length: 15 residues. Trimming shortened V by 3 bases and J by 3 bases, and 15 bases separated the two germline ends. Germline V gene sequence: CDR1 SEHNR, CDR2 FQNEAQ (reference sequence). The whole variable domain, remainder taken from reference TRBV7-9 and TRBJ2-7, is DTGVSQNPRHKITKRGQNVTFRCDPISEHNRLYWYRQTLGQGPEFLTYFQNEAQLEKSRLLSDRFSAERPKGSFSTLEIQRTEQGDSAMYLCASSFSAGGDYEQYFGPGTRLTVT.

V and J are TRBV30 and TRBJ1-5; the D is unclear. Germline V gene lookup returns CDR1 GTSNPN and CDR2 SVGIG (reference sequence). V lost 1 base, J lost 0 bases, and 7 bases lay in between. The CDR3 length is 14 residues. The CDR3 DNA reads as TGTGCCTGGAGTGGGACGGCTAGCAATCAGCCCCAGCATTTT. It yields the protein CAWSGTASNQPQHF.

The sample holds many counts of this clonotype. The CDR3 DNA reads TGTGCCAGCAGTTACACGGGCCTCACAGATACGCAGTATTTT. Its translation is CASSYTGLTDTQYF. The chain couples TRBV6-5 to TRBJ2-3; D is uncertain. The germline gives CDR1 MNHEY, CDR2 SVGAGI. Trimming cost V 2 bases and J 2 bases, with 8 bases left between them. The CDR3 has 14 amino acids.

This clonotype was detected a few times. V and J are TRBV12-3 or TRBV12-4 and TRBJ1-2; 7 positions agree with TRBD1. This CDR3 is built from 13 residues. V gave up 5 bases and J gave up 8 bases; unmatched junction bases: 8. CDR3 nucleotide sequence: TGTGCCAGCAGTCCGGGACAGTGGAAGGGCTACACCTTC. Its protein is CASSPGQWKGYTF.

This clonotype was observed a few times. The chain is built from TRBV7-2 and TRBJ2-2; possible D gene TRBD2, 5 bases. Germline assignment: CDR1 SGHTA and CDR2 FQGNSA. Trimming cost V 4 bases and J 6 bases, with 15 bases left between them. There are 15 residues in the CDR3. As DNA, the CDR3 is TGTGCCAGCAGCTCCAGAGCGGATCGTTCCGGGGAGCTGTTTTTT. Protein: CASSSRADRSGELFF.

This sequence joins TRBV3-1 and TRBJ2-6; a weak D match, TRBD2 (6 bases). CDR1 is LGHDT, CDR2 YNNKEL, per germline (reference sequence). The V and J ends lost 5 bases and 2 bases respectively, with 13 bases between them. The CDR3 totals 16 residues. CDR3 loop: CASSIRLVTGANVLTF. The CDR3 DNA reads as TGTGCCAGCAGCATCCGACTAGTAACTGGGGCCAACGTCCTGACTTTC.

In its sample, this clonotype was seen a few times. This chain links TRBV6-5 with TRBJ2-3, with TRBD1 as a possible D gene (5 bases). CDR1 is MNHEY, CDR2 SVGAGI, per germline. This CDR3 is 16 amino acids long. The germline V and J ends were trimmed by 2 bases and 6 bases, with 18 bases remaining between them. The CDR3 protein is CASSYPDVTGIDTQYF. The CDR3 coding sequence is TGTGCCAGCAGTTACCCGGACGTCACAGGAATCGATACGCAGTATTTT.

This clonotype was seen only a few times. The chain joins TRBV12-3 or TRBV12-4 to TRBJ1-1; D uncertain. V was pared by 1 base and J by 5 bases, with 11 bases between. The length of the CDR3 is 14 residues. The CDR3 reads CASSLGGIITEAFF. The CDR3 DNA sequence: TGTGCCAGCAGTTTAGGTGGTATTATAACTGAAGCTTTCTTT.

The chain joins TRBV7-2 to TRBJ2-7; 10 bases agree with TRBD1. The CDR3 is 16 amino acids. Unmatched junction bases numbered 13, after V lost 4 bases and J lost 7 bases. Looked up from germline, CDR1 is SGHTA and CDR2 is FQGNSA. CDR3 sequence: CASSSSGTGAFWEQYF. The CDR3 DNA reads TGTGCCAGCAGCTCATCCGGGACAGGGGCCTTTTGGGAGCAGTACTTC.

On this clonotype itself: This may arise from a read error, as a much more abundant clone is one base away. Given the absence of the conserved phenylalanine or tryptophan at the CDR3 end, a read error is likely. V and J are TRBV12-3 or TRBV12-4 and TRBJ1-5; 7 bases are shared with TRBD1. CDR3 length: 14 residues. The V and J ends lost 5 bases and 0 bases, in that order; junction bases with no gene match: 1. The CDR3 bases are TGTGCCAGCAGTGGACAGGTTAGCAATCAGCCCCAGCATTAT. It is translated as CASSGQVSNQPQHY.

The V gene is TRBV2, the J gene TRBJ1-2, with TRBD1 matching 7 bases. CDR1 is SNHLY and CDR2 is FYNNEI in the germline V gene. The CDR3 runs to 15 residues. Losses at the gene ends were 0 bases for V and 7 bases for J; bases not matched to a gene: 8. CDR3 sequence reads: CASSEATGSLLGYTF. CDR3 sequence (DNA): TGTGCCAGCAGTGAAGCGACAGGGTCCCTTCTTGGCTACACCTTC.